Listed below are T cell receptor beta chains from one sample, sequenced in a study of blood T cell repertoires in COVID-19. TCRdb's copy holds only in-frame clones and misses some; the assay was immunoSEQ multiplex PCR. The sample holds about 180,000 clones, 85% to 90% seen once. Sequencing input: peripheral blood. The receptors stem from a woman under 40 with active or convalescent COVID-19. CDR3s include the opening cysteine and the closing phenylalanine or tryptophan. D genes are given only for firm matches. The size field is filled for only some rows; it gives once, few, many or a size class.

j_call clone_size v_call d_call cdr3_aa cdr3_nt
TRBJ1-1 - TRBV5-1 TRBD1 CASSSGQGGPEAFF TGCGCCAGCAGCTCGGGACAGGGTGGACCGGAGGCTTTCTTT
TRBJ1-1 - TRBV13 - CASSLQQGLNTEAFF TGTGCCAGCAGCCTTCAGCAGGGGCTGAACACTGAAGCTTTCTTT
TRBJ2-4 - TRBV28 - CASSRYDRTLKNIQYF TGTGCCAGCAGCCGCTATGACAGAACCTTAAAAAACATTCAGTACTTC
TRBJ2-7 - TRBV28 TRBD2 CASINSGRIYHEQYF TGTGCCAGCATAAATAGCGGGAGGATTTATCACGAGCAGTACTTC
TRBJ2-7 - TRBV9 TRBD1 CASSPGTGSYEQYF TGTGCCAGCAGCCCCGGGACAGGCTCCTACGAGCAGTACTTC
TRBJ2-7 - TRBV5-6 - CASSLMGRSSYEQYF TGTGCCAGCAGCTTGATGGGTAGGAGCTCCTACGAGCAGTACTTC
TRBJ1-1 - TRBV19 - CASTPSGTMNTEAFF TGTGCCAGTACCCCGAGCGGAACCATGAACACTGAAGCTTTCTTT
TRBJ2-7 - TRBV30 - CAWSSMGGSYEQYF TGTGCCTGGAGCTCCATGGGGGGCTCCTACGAGCAGTACTTC
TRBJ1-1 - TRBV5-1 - CASRLTDNTEAFF TGCGCCAGCCGCTTGACAGATAACACTGAAGCTTTCTTT
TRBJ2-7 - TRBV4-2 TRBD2 CASSHTSGRLNSYEQYF TGTGCCAGCAGCCATACTAGCGGGAGGCTTAACTCCTACGAGCAGTACTTC
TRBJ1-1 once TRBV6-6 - CASSYSQGAEAFF TGTGCCAGCAGTTACTCCCAAGGGGCTGAAGCTTTCTTT
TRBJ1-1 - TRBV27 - CASSLSREGGRKANTEAFF TGTGCCAGCAGTTTATCGAGAGAGGGAGGGCGTAAAGCGAACACTGAAGCTTTCTTT
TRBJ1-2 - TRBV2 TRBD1 CASNLQGASYGYTF TGTGCCAGCAACTTACAGGGGGCGAGCTATGGCTACACCTTC
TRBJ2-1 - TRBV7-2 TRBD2 CASRVAGDTYNEQFF TGTGCCAGCAGAGTAGCGGGGGACACGTACAATGAGCAGTTCTTC
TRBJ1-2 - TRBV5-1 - CASSLNRNANYGYTF TGCGCCAGCAGCTTGAACAGAAATGCTAACTATGGCTACACCTTC
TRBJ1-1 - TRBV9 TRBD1 CASSRDRGRNTEAFF TGTGCCAGCAGTAGGGACAGGGGGCGGAACACTGAAGCTTTCTTT
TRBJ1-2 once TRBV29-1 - CSVEVVQGTYTF TGCAGCGTTGAAGTAGTGCAGGGCACATACACCTTC
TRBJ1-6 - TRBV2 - CASSEAPSNHSPLHF TGTGCCAGCAGTGAAGCGCCGAGTAATCATTCACCCCTCCACTTT
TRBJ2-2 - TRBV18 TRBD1 CASSPLSGQGATGELFF TGTGCCAGCTCACCACTTTCGGGACAGGGGGCCACCGGGGAGCTGTTTTTT
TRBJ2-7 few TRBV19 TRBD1 CASSTAWGDRAYEQYF TGTGCCAGTAGTACGGCGTGGGGGGACAGGGCCTACGAGCAGTACTTC
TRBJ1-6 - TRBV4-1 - CASSQDPAGDTKRGSPLHF TGCGCCAGCAGCCAAGATCCCGCTGGGGACACAAAAAGGGGTTCACCCCTCCACTTT
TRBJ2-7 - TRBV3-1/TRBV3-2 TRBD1 CASREEGASYEQYF TGTGCCAGCAGGGAAGAGGGGGCCTCCTACGAGCAGTACTTC
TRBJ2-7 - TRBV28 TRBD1 CASSLFGQGAFNEQYF TGTGCCAGCAGTTTATTCGGACAGGGGGCGTTCAACGAGCAGTACTTC
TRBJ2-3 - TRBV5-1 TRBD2 CASSFGTSGRADTQYF TGCGCCAGCAGCTTCGGGACTAGCGGGAGGGCAGATACGCAGTATTTT
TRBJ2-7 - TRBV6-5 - CASSFGGYEQYF TGTGCCAGCAGTTTCGGGGGCTACGAGCAGTACTTC
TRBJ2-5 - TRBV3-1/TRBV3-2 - CASSQAMADPVWYQETQYF TGTGCCAGCAGCCAAGCGATGGCCGATCCTGTTTGGTACCAAGAGACCCAGTACTTC
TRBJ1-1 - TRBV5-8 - CASSFRVSLYTEAFF TGTGCCAGCAGCTTCAGGGTGTCCCTGTACACTGAAGCTTTCTTT
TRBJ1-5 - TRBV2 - CASSEGRGGNQPQHF TGTGCCAGCAGTGAAGGCAGGGGTGGCAATCAGCCCCAGCATTTT